The rows below give T cell receptor beta chains drawn from one sample of a study of radiation and T cells in renal cell carcinoma. Libraries were prepared by immunoSEQ multiplex PCR; TCRdb keeps only in-frame clonotypes and omits some of them. Of about 150,000 clones listed, 88% are singletons. This material consisted of blood, taken from a patient whose treatment included radiotherapy and nephrectomy. The receptors derive from an older woman with renal cell carcinoma. Both conserved end residues are part of each CDR3. The order of the fields is J gene, V gene, D gene, clone size, CDR3 DNA, CDR3 protein. The D gene is left open where the match is weak. The size entry is marked missing in some rows and otherwise reads once, few, many or a size class.

j_call: TRBJ1-6
v_call: TRBV28
d_call: TRBD1
clone_size: few
cdr3_nt: TGTGCCAGCAGTCCAGGGACAGCTACAACTCTCCACTTT
cdr3_aa: CASSPGTATTLHF

j_call: TRBJ1-3
v_call: TRBV9
d_call: .
clone_size: once
cdr3_nt: TGTGCCAGCAGCGTATCCGGGGCTTCAGGAAACACCATATATTTT
cdr3_aa: CASSVSGASGNTIYF

j_call: TRBJ2-2
v_call: TRBV5-1
d_call: .
clone_size: .
cdr3_nt: TGCGCCAGCGCCCGGCCGGAAGACACCGGGGAGCTGTTTTTT
cdr3_aa: CASARPEDTGELFF

j_call: TRBJ2-5
v_call: TRBV10-3
d_call: .
clone_size: .
cdr3_nt: TGTGCCATCAGTGATGGGGGAAAGGGAGAGACCCAGTACTTC
cdr3_aa: CAISDGGKGETQYF

j_call: TRBJ1-5
v_call: TRBV28
d_call: .
clone_size: .
cdr3_nt: TGTGCCAGCAGTGCAGGGGACCTTGACAATCAGCCCCAGCATTTT
cdr3_aa: CASSAGDLDNQPQHF

j_call: TRBJ2-3
v_call: TRBV5-6
d_call: TRBD1
clone_size: .
cdr3_nt: TGTGCCAGCAGCTCGCCGGGACAGGGGGCTGATACGCAGTATTTT
cdr3_aa: CASSSPGQGADTQYF

j_call: TRBJ2-3
v_call: TRBV6-5
d_call: .
clone_size: .
cdr3_nt: TGTGCCAGCAGTTACTCGACGGTAGATACGCAGTATTTT
cdr3_aa: CASSYSTVDTQYF

j_call: TRBJ2-3
v_call: TRBV10-3
d_call: TRBD1
clone_size: .
cdr3_nt: TGTGCCATCAGCCGGACAGGGGAGGTAGATACGCAGTATTTT
cdr3_aa: CAISRTGEVDTQYF

j_call: TRBJ2-1
v_call: TRBV6-1
d_call: TRBD2
clone_size: once
cdr3_nt: TGTGCCAGCAGCCTGGGGGGGGTTAGCGACAATGAGCAGTTCTTC
cdr3_aa: CASSLGGVSDNEQFF

j_call: TRBJ1-1
v_call: TRBV15
d_call: .
clone_size: .
cdr3_nt: TGTGCCACCAGCAGCTTAATTACTCAGGGAGGCACTGAAGCTTTCTTT
cdr3_aa: CATSSLITQGGTEAFF

j_call: TRBJ2-3
v_call: TRBV7-9
d_call: .
clone_size: once
cdr3_nt: TGTGCCAGCAGCTCGAGCAGGGGCACAGATACGCAGTATTTT
cdr3_aa: CASSSSRGTDTQYF

j_call: TRBJ1-1
v_call: TRBV7-3
d_call: TRBD1
clone_size: once
cdr3_nt: TGTGCCAGCAGCTTAGGACAGGGATCCGCTGAAGCTTTCTTT
cdr3_aa: CASSLGQGSAEAFF

j_call: TRBJ1-2
v_call: TRBV7-2
d_call: .
clone_size: .
cdr3_nt: TGTGCCAGCAGCCAAACAGGGTCTACGTATGGCTACACCTTC
cdr3_aa: CASSQTGSTYGYTF

j_call: TRBJ1-1
v_call: TRBV28
d_call: .
clone_size: .
cdr3_nt: TGTGCCAGCAGTTTATCGGTTGCCATATTGAACACTGAAGCTTTCTTT
cdr3_aa: CASSLSVAILNTEAFF

j_call: TRBJ2-1
v_call: TRBV7-2
d_call: .
clone_size: .
cdr3_nt: TGTGCCAGCAGCTTAGTCGGGTACAATGAGCAGTTCTTC
cdr3_aa: CASSLVGYNEQFF

j_call: TRBJ1-2
v_call: TRBV19
d_call: TRBD1
clone_size: .
cdr3_nt: TGTGCCATCTCAGAGGGGGCGGCCTATGGCTACACCTTC
cdr3_aa: CAISEGAAYGYTF

j_call: TRBJ1-2
v_call: TRBV19
d_call: .
clone_size: .
cdr3_nt: TGTGCCAGTAATAATAGGGGGGACTGGAGGGGCTACACCTTC
cdr3_aa: CASNNRGDWRGYTF

j_call: TRBJ2-6
v_call: TRBV5-1
d_call: .
clone_size: .
cdr3_nt: TGCGCCAGCAGCTTAGGACACAACTCTGGGGCCAACGTCCTGACTTTC
cdr3_aa: CASSLGHNSGANVLTF

j_call: TRBJ2-7
v_call: TRBV6-6
d_call: TRBD2
clone_size: .
cdr3_nt: TGTGCCAGCAGTACGACTAGCGGGGGGGCGGCCTACGAGCAGTACTTC
cdr3_aa: CASSTTSGGAAYEQYF

j_call: TRBJ1-5
v_call: TRBV28
d_call: .
clone_size: .
cdr3_nt: TGTGCCAGCAGTCCCCCCCTTCCAGGGTCCCAGCATTTT
cdr3_aa: CASSPPLPGSQHF

j_call: TRBJ1-1
v_call: TRBV5-4
d_call: TRBD1
clone_size: few
cdr3_nt: TGTGCCAGCAGCTTGAGGGGGCGTGAAGCTTTCTTT
cdr3_aa: CASSLRGREAFF

j_call: TRBJ1-1
v_call: TRBV7-2
d_call: .
clone_size: .
cdr3_nt: TGTGCCAGCAGCTTAGAGTCACCAGACACTGAAGCTTTCTTT
cdr3_aa: CASSLESPDTEAFF

j_call: TRBJ1-1
v_call: TRBV7-3
d_call: TRBD1
clone_size: .
cdr3_nt: TGTGCCAGCAGCTTAAAGACAGGGGTTTCCGCTGAAGCTTTCTTT
cdr3_aa: CASSLKTGVSAEAFF

j_call: TRBJ2-1
v_call: TRBV4-3
d_call: TRBD2
clone_size: .
cdr3_nt: TGCGCCAGCAGCCAAGGATTAGCGGGGATCTACAATGAGCAGTTCTTC
cdr3_aa: CASSQGLAGIYNEQFF

j_call: TRBJ2-3
v_call: TRBV13
d_call: TRBD1
clone_size: .
cdr3_nt: TGTGCCAGCCGGGACAGGCTCACAGATACGCAGTATTTT
cdr3_aa: CASRDRLTDTQYF

j_call: TRBJ1-2
v_call: TRBV5-4
d_call: .
clone_size: .
cdr3_nt: TGTGCCAGCAGCACCACCCGAAGGGGCTACACCTTC
cdr3_aa: CASSTTRRGYTF

j_call: TRBJ2-7
v_call: TRBV27
d_call: .
clone_size: once
cdr3_nt: TGTGCCAGCACCAAAAGGTCAGGGGTCAGCGCCTACGAGCAGTACTTC
cdr3_aa: CASTKRSGVSAYEQYF

j_call: TRBJ1-2
v_call: TRBV2
d_call: .
clone_size: .
cdr3_nt: TGTGCCAGCAGCGATACAGGGTCGGATGGCTACACCTTC
cdr3_aa: CASSDTGSDGYTF

j_call: TRBJ2-5
v_call: TRBV19
d_call: TRBD1
clone_size: .
cdr3_nt: TGTGCCAGTAGTATCGGCTCCGGACAGGGCCAAGAGACCCAGTACTTC
cdr3_aa: CASSIGSGQGQETQYF

j_call: TRBJ1-2
v_call: TRBV18
d_call: .
clone_size: .
cdr3_nt: TGTGCCAGCTCGAAGGACGAGCTGGGAGGCTACACCTTC
cdr3_aa: CASSKDELGGYTF

j_call: TRBJ1-1
v_call: TRBV11-2
d_call: TRBD1
clone_size: .
cdr3_nt: TGTGCCAGCAGCTCACCCGGGACAGGGAACACTGAAGCTTTCTTT
cdr3_aa: CASSSPGTGNTEAFF

j_call: TRBJ1-2
v_call: TRBV18
d_call: .
clone_size: .
cdr3_nt: TGTGCCAGCTCGCTTGGCGGGGGGGCCCCCTATGGCTACACCTTC
cdr3_aa: CASSLGGGAPYGYTF

j_call: TRBJ2-2
v_call: TRBV7-2
d_call: .
clone_size: .
cdr3_nt: TGTGCCAGCAGCTTAGCGGGGAACACCGGGGAGCTGTTTTTT
cdr3_aa: CASSLAGNTGELFF

j_call: TRBJ2-1
v_call: TRBV5-1
d_call: TRBD1
clone_size: .
cdr3_nt: TGCGCCAGCAGCTTGGTGGACAGGCCCTACAATGAGCAGTTCTTC
cdr3_aa: CASSLVDRPYNEQFF

j_call: TRBJ2-2
v_call: TRBV2
d_call: .
clone_size: .
cdr3_nt: TGTGCCAGCAGCCCACAGCTTTGGAACACCGGGGAGCTGTTTTTT
cdr3_aa: CASSPQLWNTGELFF

j_call: TRBJ1-3
v_call: TRBV19
d_call: .
clone_size: .
cdr3_nt: TGTGCCAGTATCCCCGTGTCTGGAAACACCATATATTTT
cdr3_aa: CASIPVSGNTIYF

j_call: TRBJ1-1
v_call: TRBV29-1
d_call: .
clone_size: .
cdr3_nt: TGCAGCGTCAGACGGGACACTGAAGCTTTCTTT
cdr3_aa: CSVRRDTEAFF

j_call: TRBJ1-3
v_call: TRBV15
d_call: TRBD1
clone_size: .
cdr3_nt: TGTGCCACCAGCAGAAAACTCCGACAGGGGGCGAGTGGAAACACCATATATTTT
cdr3_aa: CATSRKLRQGASGNTIYF

j_call: TRBJ2-5
v_call: TRBV6-5
d_call: .
clone_size: .
cdr3_nt: TGTGCCAGCAGTTATCCCGTCTGGGTGACCCAGTACTTC
cdr3_aa: CASSYPVWVTQYF

j_call: TRBJ1-2
v_call: TRBV6-5
d_call: .
clone_size: .
cdr3_nt: TGTGCCACCTTACAGGGCGGGAGCTATGGCTACACCTTC
cdr3_aa: CATLQGGSYGYTF

j_call: TRBJ2-7
v_call: TRBV7-2
d_call: .
clone_size: .
cdr3_nt: TGTGCCAGCAGCTTAGTGGGCCGGGCCCTCTACGAGCAGTACTTC
cdr3_aa: CASSLVGRALYEQYF

j_call: TRBJ1-3
v_call: TRBV9
d_call: .
clone_size: .
cdr3_nt: TGTGCCAGCAGCGTAGACAGCAGTCCTGGAAACACCATATATTTT
cdr3_aa: CASSVDSSPGNTIYF

j_call: TRBJ1-2
v_call: TRBV15
d_call: .
clone_size: .
cdr3_nt: TGTGCCACCAGCAGAGGAGGGGTAGGCTACACCTTC
cdr3_aa: CATSRGGVGYTF

j_call: TRBJ1-5
v_call: TRBV5-6
d_call: .
clone_size: .
cdr3_nt: TGTGCCAGCAGCTTTTGGGGGCGGAATCAGCCCCAGCATTTT
cdr3_aa: CASSFWGRNQPQHF

j_call: TRBJ2-2
v_call: TRBV30
d_call: .
clone_size: .
cdr3_nt: TGTGCCTGGAGTGGCGGTCCAGGAAGGGCCGGGGAGCTGTTTTTT
cdr3_aa: CAWSGGPGRAGELFF